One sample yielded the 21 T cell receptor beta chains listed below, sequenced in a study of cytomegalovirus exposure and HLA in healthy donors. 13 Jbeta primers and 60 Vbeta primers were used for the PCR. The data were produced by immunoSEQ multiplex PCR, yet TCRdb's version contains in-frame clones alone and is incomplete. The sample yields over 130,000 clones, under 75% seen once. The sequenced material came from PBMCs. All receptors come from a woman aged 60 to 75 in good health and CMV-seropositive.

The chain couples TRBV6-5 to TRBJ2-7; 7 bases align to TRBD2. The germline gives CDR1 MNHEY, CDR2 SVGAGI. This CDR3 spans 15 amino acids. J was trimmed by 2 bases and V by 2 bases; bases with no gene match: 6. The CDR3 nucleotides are TGTGCCAGCAGTTACGGGGCTAGCGGCACCTACGAGCAGTACTTC. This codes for CASSYGASGTYEQYF.

This CDR3 reads CASSEAREGGGYTF. The CDR3 DNA is TGTGCCAGCAGTGAAGCCCGGGAAGGGGGTGGCTACACCTTC. V usage is TRBV2 and J usage is TRBJ1-2; possible D gene TRBD1, 6 bases. V was clipped by 0 bases and J by 7 bases, with 12 bases between them. This CDR3 has 14 residues. The germline V gene has CDR1 SNHLY and CDR2 FYNNEI.

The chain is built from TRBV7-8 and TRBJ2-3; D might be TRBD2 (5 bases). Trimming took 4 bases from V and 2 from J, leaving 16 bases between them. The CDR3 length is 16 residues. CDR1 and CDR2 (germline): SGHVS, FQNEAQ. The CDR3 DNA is TGTGCCAGCAGCTCACGCCGGGAACCTACCACAGATACGCAGTATTTT. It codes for CASSSRREPTTDTQYF. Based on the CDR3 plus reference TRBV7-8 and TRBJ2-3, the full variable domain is GAGVSQSPRYKVAKRGQDVALRCDPISGHVSLFWYQQALGQGPEFLTYFQNEAQLDKSGLPSDRFFAERPEGSVSTLKIQRTQQEDSAVYLCASSSRREPTTDTQYFGPGTRLTVL.

CDR3 sequence: CASSPPNNRGNEKLFF. As DNA, the CDR3 is TGTGCCAGCTCACCACCGAATAACAGGGGGAATGAAAAACTGTTTTTT. The J gene is TRBJ1-4, the V gene TRBV18; TRBD1 aligns across 8 bases. Germline V gene lookup returns CDR1 KGHSH and CDR2 LQKENI. This CDR3 spans 16 amino acids. The V and J ends lost 0 bases and 5 bases, in that order; junction bases with no gene match: 5.

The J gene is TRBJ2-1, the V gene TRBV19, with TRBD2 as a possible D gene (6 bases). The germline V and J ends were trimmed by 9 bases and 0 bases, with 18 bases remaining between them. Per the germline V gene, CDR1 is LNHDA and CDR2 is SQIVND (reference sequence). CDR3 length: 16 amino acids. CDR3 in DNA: TGTGCCAGCGCCCTCGGGACTTCGAGCTCCTACAATGAGCAGTTCTTC. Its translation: CASALGTSSSYNEQFF.

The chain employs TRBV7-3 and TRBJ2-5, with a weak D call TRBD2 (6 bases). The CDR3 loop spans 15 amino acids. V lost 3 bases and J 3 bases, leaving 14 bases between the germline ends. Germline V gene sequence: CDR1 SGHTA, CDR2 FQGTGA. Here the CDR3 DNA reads TGTGCCAGCAGCTTGGGCGGGACGATGAAAGAGACCCAGTACTTC. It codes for CASSLGGTMKETQYF.

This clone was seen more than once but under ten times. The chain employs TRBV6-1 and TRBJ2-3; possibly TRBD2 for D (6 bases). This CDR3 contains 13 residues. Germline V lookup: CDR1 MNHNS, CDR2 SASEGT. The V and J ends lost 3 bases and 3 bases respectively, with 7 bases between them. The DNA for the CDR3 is TGTGCCAGCAGTGAGCGGGGTACAGATACGCAGTATTTT. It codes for CASSERGTDTQYF.

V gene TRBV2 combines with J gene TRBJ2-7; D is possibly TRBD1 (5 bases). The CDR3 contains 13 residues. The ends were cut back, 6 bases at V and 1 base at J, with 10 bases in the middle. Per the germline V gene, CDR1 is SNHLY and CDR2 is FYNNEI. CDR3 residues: CASSLTASYEQYF. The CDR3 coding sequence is TGTGCCAGCAGCCTGACAGCTTCCTACGAGCAGTACTTC.

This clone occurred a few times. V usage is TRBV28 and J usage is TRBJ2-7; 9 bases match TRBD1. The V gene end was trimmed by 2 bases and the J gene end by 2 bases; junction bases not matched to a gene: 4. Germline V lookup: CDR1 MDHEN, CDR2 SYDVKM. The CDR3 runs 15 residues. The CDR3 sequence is CASSLRQGVAYEQYF. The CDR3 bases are TGTGCCAGCAGTTTAAGACAGGGGGTGGCCTACGAGCAGTACTTC.

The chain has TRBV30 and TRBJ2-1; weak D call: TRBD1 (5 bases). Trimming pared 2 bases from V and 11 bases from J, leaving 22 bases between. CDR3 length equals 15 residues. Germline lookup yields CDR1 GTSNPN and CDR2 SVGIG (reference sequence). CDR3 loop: CAWSSQNTRQHKQFF. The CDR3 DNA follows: TGTGCCTGGAGTTCCCAAAATACGAGACAGCACAAGCAGTTCTTC.

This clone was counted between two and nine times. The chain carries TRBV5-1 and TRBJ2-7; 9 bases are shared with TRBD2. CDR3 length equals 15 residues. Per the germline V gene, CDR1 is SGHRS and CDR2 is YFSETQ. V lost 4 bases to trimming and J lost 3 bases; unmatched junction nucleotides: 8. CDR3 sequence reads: CASSVGLAGLYEQYF. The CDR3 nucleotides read TGCGCCAGCAGCGTCGGCCTAGCGGGGCTCTACGAGCAGTACTTC.

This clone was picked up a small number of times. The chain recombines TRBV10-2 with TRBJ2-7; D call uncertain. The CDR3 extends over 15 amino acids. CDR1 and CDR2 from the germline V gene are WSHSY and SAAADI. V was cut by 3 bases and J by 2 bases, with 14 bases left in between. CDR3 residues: CASSESRISPYEQYF. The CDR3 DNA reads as TGCGCCAGCAGTGAAAGTAGAATTAGTCCCTACGAGCAGTACTTC.

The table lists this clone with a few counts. CDR3 loop: CASSQQETQYF. In DNA, the CDR3 is TGTGCCAGCAGCCAACAAGAGACCCAGTACTTC. The chain has TRBV7-2 and TRBJ2-5; no firm D call. V lost 5 bases and J lost 2, with 3 bases in between. CDR1 is SGHTA and CDR2 is FQGNSA in the germline V gene. The CDR3 spans 11 residues.

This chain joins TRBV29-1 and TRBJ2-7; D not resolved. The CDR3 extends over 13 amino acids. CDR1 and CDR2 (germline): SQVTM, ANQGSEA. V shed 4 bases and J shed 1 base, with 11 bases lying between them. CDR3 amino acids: CSVAYYPSYEQYF. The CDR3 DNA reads TGCAGCGTTGCCTATTACCCTTCCTACGAGCAGTACTTC.

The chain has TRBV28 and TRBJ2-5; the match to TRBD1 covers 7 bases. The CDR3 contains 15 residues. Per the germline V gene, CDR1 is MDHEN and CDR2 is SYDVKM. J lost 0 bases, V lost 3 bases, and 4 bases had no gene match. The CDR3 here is CASSFGTANQETQYF. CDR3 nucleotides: TGTGCCAGCAGTTTCGGGACAGCGAACCAAGAGACCCAGTACTTC.

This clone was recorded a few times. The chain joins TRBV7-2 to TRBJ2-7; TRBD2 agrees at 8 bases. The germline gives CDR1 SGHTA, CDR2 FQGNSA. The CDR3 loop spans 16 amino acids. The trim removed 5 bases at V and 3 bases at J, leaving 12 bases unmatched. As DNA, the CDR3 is TGTGCCAGCAGCCCCCTCAGCGGGAGTGGATACTACGAGCAGTACTTC. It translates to CASSPLSGSGYYEQYF.

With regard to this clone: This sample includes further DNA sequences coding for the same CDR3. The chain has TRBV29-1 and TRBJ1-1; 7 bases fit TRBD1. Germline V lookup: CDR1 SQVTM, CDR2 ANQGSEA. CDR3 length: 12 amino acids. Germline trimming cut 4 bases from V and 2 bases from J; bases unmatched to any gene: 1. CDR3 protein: CSVGQGNTEAFF. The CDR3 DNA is TGCAGCGTTGGACAGGGAAACACTGAAGCTTTCTTT.

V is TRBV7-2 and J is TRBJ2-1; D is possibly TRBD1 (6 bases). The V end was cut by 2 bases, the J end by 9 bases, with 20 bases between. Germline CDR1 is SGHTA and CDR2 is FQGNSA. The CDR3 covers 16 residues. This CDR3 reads CASSLSGQLVVSEQFF. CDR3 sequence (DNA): TGTGCCAGCAGCTTATCGGGACAATTAGTTGTATCTGAGCAGTTCTTC.

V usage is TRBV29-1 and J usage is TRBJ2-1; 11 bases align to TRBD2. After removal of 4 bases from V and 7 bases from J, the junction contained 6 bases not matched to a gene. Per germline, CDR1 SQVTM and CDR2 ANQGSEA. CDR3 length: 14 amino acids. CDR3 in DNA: TGCAGCGTTGGTGGGACTAGCGGATTGAATGAGCAGTTCTTC. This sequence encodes CSVGGTSGLNEQFF.

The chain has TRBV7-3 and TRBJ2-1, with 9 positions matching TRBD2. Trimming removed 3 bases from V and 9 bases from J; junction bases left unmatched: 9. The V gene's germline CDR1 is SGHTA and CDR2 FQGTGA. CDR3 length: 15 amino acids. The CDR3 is CASSFSGTAGGEQFF. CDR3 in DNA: TGTGCCAGCAGCTTTTCCGGGACAGCGGGGGGTGAGCAGTTCTTC.

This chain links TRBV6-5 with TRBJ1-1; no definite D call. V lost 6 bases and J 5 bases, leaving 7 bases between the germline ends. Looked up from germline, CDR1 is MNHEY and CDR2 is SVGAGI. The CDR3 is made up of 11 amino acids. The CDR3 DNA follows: TGTGCCAGCAGCCCGGGTACTGAAGCTTTCTTT. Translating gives CASSPGTEAFF.